Described below is a single TCR beta chain sequence and its context. Its antigen is not known. These data come from a study of T-cell reconstitution after alpha-beta-depleted transplantation in children. Molecular barcoding with unique molecular identifiers was used for the TCRbeta library. TCRdb itself ran the PCR reads through MiXCR, one entry per CDR3 protein. The table has 500,000 to 650,000 distinct CDR3 sequences, about an eighth seen once. The study's findings and limits: Some patients' high day-60 TCRbeta diversity was traced to surviving recipient T cells and thymic progenitors. Newly made T cells mostly supplied T-cell counts and diversity one year after transplant.

After removal of 0 bases from V and 4 bases from J, the junction contained 3 bases not matched to a gene. The CDR3 is made up of 16 amino acids. Germline values: CDR1 DFQATT, CDR2 SNEGSKA (reference sequence). The chain couples TRBV20-1 to TRBJ2-2, with 12 nucleotides matching TRBD2. This clonotype originated in a female patient aged 2-10 years who had a stem cell transplant for aplastic anemia, so the T cells may come from the graft donor. Material: PBMCs, mostly from graft donor cells, obtained 180 days after TCRalphabeta/CD19-depleted stem cell transplant. The CDR3 region is CSARDLTSGGTGELFF. CDR3 in DNA: TGCAGTGCTAGAGATTTGACTAGCGGGGGCACCGGGGAGCTGTTTTTT.